These 14 T cell receptor beta chains came from one sample sequenced in a study of CD8 T cells in ankylosing spondylitis. Via MiXCR, TCRdb re-called the 5' RACE reads, giving one row per CDR3 protein. The sample records approximately 180,000 distinct CDR3 sequences, approximately 18% being singletons. Sequencing input: blood, either unsorted or a sorted T cell fraction (not recorded which). These TCRs come from a male donor under 30 with ankylosing spondylitis or in good health (not recorded which).

The table lists this clonotype with many counts. The CDR3 DNA is TGCAGCGTAGCAGGGGACAGGGGGGCTAACAAAGAGACCCAGTACTTC. This codes for CSVAGDRGANKETQYF. The chain employs TRBV29-1 and TRBJ2-5; TRBD1 matches at 11 bases. Germline trimming cut 6 bases from V and 3 bases from J; bases unmatched to any gene: 12. Germline loops: CDR1 SQVTM, CDR2 ANQGSEA. This CDR3 region has 16 residues.

This clonotype was detected many times. The rearrangement uses TRBV20-1 and TRBJ2-7; D possibly corresponds to TRBD2 (5 bases). Germline V gene lookup returns CDR1 DFQATT and CDR2 SNEGSKA (reference sequence). The germline V and J ends were trimmed by 0 bases and 9 bases, with 12 bases remaining between them. The CDR3 extends over 12 amino acids. CDR3 region: CSARELSRGQYF. CDR3 in DNA: TGCAGTGCTAGAGAGTTGTCCCGGGGGCAGTACTTC.

This clonotype was detected ten times or more. The chain recombines TRBV4-2 with TRBJ2-7; TRBD2 matches 10 bases. This CDR3 is 16 amino acids long. The germline gives CDR1 LGHNA, CDR2 YNFKEQ. The V gene end was trimmed by 2 bases and the J gene end by 0 bases; junction bases not matched to a gene: 4. The CDR3 DNA sequence: TGTGCCAGCAGCCAAACCCCTAGCGGGAGCTCCTACGAGCAGTACTTC. This codes for CASSQTPSGSSYEQYF.

The chain joins TRBV19 to TRBJ2-6; no clear D gene. V lost 0 bases to trimming and J lost 0 bases, with 9 bases between them. This CDR3 has 17 amino acids. Germline V CDR1 and CDR2: LNHDA, SQIVND (reference sequence). CDR3 sequence reads: CASSIDGYRSGANVLTF. In DNA, the CDR3 is TGTGCCAGTAGTATAGACGGGTATCGCTCTGGGGCCAACGTCCTGACTTTC.

V gene TRBV27 combines with J gene TRBJ2-1, with 14 bases identical to TRBD2. V dropped 4 bases and J dropped 7; count of bases not matched to a gene: 9. Germline values: CDR1 MNHEY, CDR2 SMNVEV (reference sequence). This CDR3 has 17 amino acids. Here the CDR3 reads CASSWTSGRFGGNEQFF. Written as DNA, the CDR3 is TGTGCCAGCAGTTGGACTAGCGGGAGGTTCGGGGGAAATGAGCAGTTCTTC.

In this sample, this clonotype turned up many times. J is TRBJ2-5 and V is TRBV20-1, with 7 bases fitting TRBD1. The germline gives CDR1 DFQATT, CDR2 SNEGSKA (reference sequence). Unmatched junction bases numbered 10, after V lost 5 bases and J lost 7 bases. This CDR3 has 13 residues. The CDR3 reads CSAPPDRYGTQYF. The DNA for the CDR3 is TGCAGTGCTCCCCCGGACAGGTACGGGACCCAGTACTTC.

V is TRBV12-3 or TRBV12-4 and J is TRBJ1-2; D gene ambiguous. Trimming shortened V by 3 bases and J by 7 bases, and 12 bases separated the two germline ends. This CDR3 comprises 13 residues. The CDR3 bases are TGTGCCAGCAGTTTTTTGTCGGGCGGTGGCTACACCTTC. This codes for CASSFLSGGGYTF.

The J gene is TRBJ1-5, the V gene TRBV20-1; D is perhaps TRBD1 (5 bases). The CDR3 has 13 amino acids. Germline CDR1 DFQATT, CDR2 SNEGSKA (reference sequence). V was clipped by 3 bases and J by 7 bases, with 13 bases between them. DNA for the CDR3: TGCAGTGCTAGTTTTCGGGGGACCCAGCCCCAGCATTTT. As protein: CSASFRGTQPQHF.

In DNA, the CDR3 is TGTGCCAGCATTTCAGGGGCAGGGGTTTACGAGCAGTACTTC. Translating gives CASISGAGVYEQYF. This chain joins TRBV2 and TRBJ2-7, with TRBD1 as a possible D gene (6 bases). V was shortened by 7 bases and J by 4 bases, with 17 bases between the two germline ends. Germline CDR1 reads SNHLY; CDR2 reads FYNNEI. The CDR3 is made up of 14 amino acids.

This chain joins TRBV6-6 and TRBJ2-1, with 8 bases that match TRBD2. The CDR3 contains 15 residues. Germline-derived CDR1 and CDR2 are MNHNY and SVGAGI (reference sequence). Unmatched junction bases numbered 5, after V lost 6 bases and J lost 1 base. The CDR3 here is CASRSGLASYNEQFF. As DNA, the CDR3 is TGTGCCAGCAGGTCCGGACTAGCTTCCTACAATGAGCAGTTCTTC.

This clonotype was seen ten or more times. This chain uses TRBV28 with TRBJ2-7; no definite D call. Germline lookup yields CDR1 MDHEN and CDR2 SYDVKM. The length of the CDR3 is 15 residues. Trimming took off 6 bases at V and 0 bases at J, with 15 bases between the two ends. The CDR3 coding sequence is TGTGCCAGCAGCCCCAGTGGCCCCCTCTCCTACGAGCAGTACTTC. This translates into CASSPSGPLSYEQYF.

The sample holds many counts of this clonotype. This rearrangement joins TRBV20-1 to TRBJ2-1; 7 bases fit TRBD2. The V gene's germline CDR1 is DFQATT and CDR2 SNEGSKA (reference sequence). CDR3 length equals 16 residues. With 1 base clipped from V and 5 bases from J, the junction kept 11 bases outside the gene matches. CDR3 sequence reads: CSARVPGGSKNNEQFF. CDR3 nucleotide sequence: TGCAGTGCTAGAGTTCCGGGCGGGAGCAAGAACAATGAGCAGTTCTTC.

This clonotype was seen at least ten times. This chain connects TRBV5-5 to TRBJ1-1, with D hard to call. CDR1 SGHKS and CDR2 YYEKEE come from the germline V gene (reference sequence). The CDR3 runs to 15 residues. V was trimmed by 5 bases and J by 2 bases, leaving 16 bases between them. The CDR3 DNA reads TGTGCCAGCAGTCAATTAATGGACCTAAACACTGAAGCTTTCTTT. Residues: CASSQLMDLNTEAFF.

This clonotype has a handful of counts. Being one base from a much bigger clone, this may be a read error. The CDR3 protein is CASSLTGITDTQYF. CDR3 in DNA: TGTGCCAGCAGCTTAACAGGGATCACAGATACGCAGTATTTT. This sequence joins TRBV11-3 and TRBJ2-3, with D possibly TRBD1 on 6 matching bases. V was clipped by 2 bases and J by 2 bases, with 8 bases between them. CDR3 length: 14 amino acids. Germline loops: CDR1 SGHNT, CDR2 YENEEA.